Listed below are T cell receptor beta chains from one sample, sequenced in a study of prognosis after radiotherapy for stage I lung cancer. TCRdb itself ran the multiplex PCR reads through MiXCR, one entry per CDR3 protein. Of more than 9,500 distinct CDR3 sequences listed, under 45% are singletons. The sample consisted of PBMCs, taken before or after stereotactic body radiation therapy (not recorded which). The receptors derive from a donor over 45 with non-small cell lung cancer. Each CDR3 is given with its conserved first and last residue. D genes are given only for firm matches. Size is stated for part of the rows, as once, few or many counts, or as a class when the clone is expanded.

TRBV20-1,many,TRBD2,TRBJ2-2,CSALIAGGNTGELFF,TGCAGTGCTTTAATAGCGGGGGGGAACACCGGGGAGCTGTTTTTT
TRBV3-1,many,TRBD2,TRBJ2-2,CASSPELAGRAGELFF,TGTGCCAGCAGCCCAGAACTAGCGGGGAGGGCCGGGGAGCTGTTTTTT
TRBV20-1,many,-,TRBJ1-5,CSAEGLDNQPQHF,TGCAGTGCTGAAGGCCTGGACAATCAGCCCCAGCATTTT
TRBV6-5,many,-,TRBJ2-5,CASSYRHSQETQYF,TGTGCCAGCAGTTACAGGCACAGCCAAGAGACCCAGTACTTC
TRBV6-1,-,-,TRBJ1-5,CASSGDTGQPQHF,TGTGCCAGCAGTGGGGACACAGGGCAGCCCCAGCATTTT
TRBV6-1,-,-,TRBJ1-5,CASSEYYSNQPQHF,TGTGCCAGCAGTGAGTACTATAGCAATCAGCCCCAGCATTTT
TRBV3-1,-,-,TRBJ2-5,CASSKDQVGIDTQYF,TGTGCCAGCAGCAAAGATCAGGTGGGAATAGATACCCAGTACTTC
TRBV30,many,-,TRBJ2-2,CAWSEQGGTGELFF,TGTGCCTGGAGTGAGCAGGGAGGAACCGGGGAGCTGTTTTTT
TRBV28,-,TRBD1,TRBJ2-7,CASSPLGRGSYEQYF,TGTGCCAGCAGTCCGCTGGGCAGGGGGTCCTACGAGCAGTACTTC
TRBV11-2,-,-,TRBJ2-7,CASSLQLLSYEQYF,TGTGCCAGCAGCTTACAACTCTTGTCCTACGAGCAGTACTTC
TRBV6-9,few,TRBD2,TRBJ2-5,CASSYGTSGGWETQYF,TGTGCCAGCAGTTACGGGACTAGCGGGGGGTGGGAGACCCAGTACTTC
TRBV7-3,many,-,TRBJ2-2,CASRRSTTGELFF,TGTGCCAGCAGGCGCTCGACGACCGGGGAGCTGTTTTTT
TRBV7-6,many,TRBD2,TRBJ2-2,CASSLAGGTGELFF,TGTGCCAGCAGCTTGGCGGGGGGTACCGGGGAGCTGTTTTTT
TRBV2,few,TRBD1,TRBJ1-5,CASSDQGASNQPQHF,TGTGCCAGCAGTGACCAGGGGGCCAGCAATCAGCCCCAGCATTTT
TRBV6-1,-,-,TRBJ2-1,CASTPWGNNEQFF,TGTGCCAGCACCCCCTGGGGCAACAATGAGCAGTTCTTC
TRBV30,few,TRBD2,TRBJ2-1,CAWSAPGRVGHNEQFF,TGTGCCTGGAGTGCACCAGGGAGGGTAGGTCACAATGAGCAGTTCTTC
TRBV2,few,-,TRBJ2-7,CASSEAGFTYEQYF,TGTGCCAGCAGTGAAGCGGGGTTCACCTACGAGCAGTACTTC
TRBV15,many,TRBD2,TRBJ2-5,CATSRDPSGGETQYF,TGTGCCACCAGCAGAGATCCTAGCGGGGGGGAGACCCAGTACTTC
TRBV7-3,many,TRBD2,TRBJ2-1,CASSPTGGAGSSYNEQFF,TGTGCCAGCAGCCCAACCGGCGGAGCGGGGAGCTCCTACAATGAGCAGTTCTTC
TRBV6-7,many,TRBD1,TRBJ1-2,CASSYPDRGHNYGYTF,TGTGCCAGCAGTTACCCGGACAGGGGCCACAACTATGGCTACACCTTC
TRBV5-1,-,-,TRBJ1-6,CASSLRDRDSPLHF,TGCGCCAGCAGCTTGAGGGATCGGGATTCACCCCTCCACTTT
TRBV19,many,TRBD2,TRBJ2-3,CASTRTSRSTDTQYF,TGTGCCAGTACCAGGACTAGCCGTAGCACAGATACGCAGTATTTT
TRBV28,few,-,TRBJ1-2,CASSPRPGRTDYYGYTF,TGTGCCAGCAGTCCACGCCCGGGAAGGACAGATTACTATGGCTACACCTTC
TRBV20-1,many,TRBD2,TRBJ2-2,CSAREDQRESLFF,TGCAGTGCTAGAGAAGACCAGCGGGAGTCGCTGTTTTTT
TRBV29-1,many,TRBD1,TRBJ2-1,CKRCGQGENFSYNEQFF,TGCAAGCGTTGTGGACAGGGGGAAAACTTCTCCTACAATGAGCAGTTCTTC
TRBV5-5,-,-,TRBJ2-6,CASSLYGGPSGANVLTF,TGTGCCAGCAGCCTCTACGGGGGGCCCTCTGGGGCCAACGTCCTGACTTTC
TRBV20-1,few,-,TRBJ1-5,CSASSPTLYSNQPQHF,TGCAGTGCTAGTTCCCCGACTTTATATAGCAATCAGCCCCAGCATTTT
TRBV6-1,-,TRBD2,TRBJ2-7,CASSRLSRTSGRYEQYF,TGTGCCAGCAGTCGACTCAGCAGGACTAGCGGGAGATACGAGCAGTACTTC
TRBV6-1,medium-sized,-,TRBJ2-3,CATRQGTQYF,TGTGCCACCCGCCAGGGTACGCAGTATTTT
TRBV19,many,-,TRBJ1-2,CASSPPQGQGYTF,TGTGCCAGTAGTCCCCCCCAGGGGCAGGGCTACACCTTC
TRBV28,-,TRBD1,TRBJ1-4,CASRSGQGPNEKLFF,TGTGCCAGCCGATCCGGACAGGGACCTAATGAAAAACTGTTTTTT
TRBV20-1,many,-,TRBJ1-5,CSARVGTGLDNQPQHF,TGCAGTGCTAGAGTGGGAACTGGGCTTGACAATCAGCCCCAGCATTTT